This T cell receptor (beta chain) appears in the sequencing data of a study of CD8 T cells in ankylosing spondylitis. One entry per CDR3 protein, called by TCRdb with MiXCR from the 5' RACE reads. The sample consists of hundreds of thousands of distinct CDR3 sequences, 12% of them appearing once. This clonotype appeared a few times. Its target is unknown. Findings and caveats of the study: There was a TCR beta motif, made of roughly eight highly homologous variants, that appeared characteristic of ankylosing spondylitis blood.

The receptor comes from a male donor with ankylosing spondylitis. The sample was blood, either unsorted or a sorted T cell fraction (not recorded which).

CDR3 amino acids: CASSLALGRGLDEQFF. In DNA, the CDR3 is TGCGCCAGCAGCTTGGCCTTGGGCAGGGGGTTGGATGAGCAGTTCTTC. The J gene is TRBJ2-1, the V gene TRBV5-1; TRBD1 agrees at 7 bases. CDR1 is SGHRS, CDR2 YFSETQ, per germline. This CDR3 has 16 residues. V dropped 0 bases and J dropped 8; count of bases not matched to a gene: 11.